The subject of this entry is one TCR beta chain. V shed 4 bases, J shed 2 bases, and the junction held 10 bases outside the gene matches. From germline, CDR1 is MNHNS and CDR2 SASEGT. This CDR3 region has 19 residues. This specimen belongs to a study of blood T cell repertoires in COVID-19. Overall study context: Samples of COVID-19 (acute and convalescent) were obtained from the United States, Italy and Spain. Sources were T cells, B-cell-depleted T cells, or PBMCs; the material itself was cDNA or gDNA.

Individuals drawn from 24 US areas were roughly 18 to 100 years old. Per the authors' pipeline: Amplified reference gene primers provided the basis for estimating nucleated cell counts. The table came from immunoSEQ multiplex PCR; TCRdb's copy has only in-frame clones and leaves some out. That table furnishes V, J and clone size, whereas the DNA furnished D and trimming. The sample has about 400,000 clones, 70% to 90% seen once; the top ten hold roughly 2%. The receptor was derived from a woman aged 35 to 49 with acute COVID-19. The sequencing input was PBMCs or T cells enriched from blood (not recorded which). The J gene is TRBJ1-6, the V gene TRBV6-1, with 11 bases that match TRBD1. CDR3 sequence reads: CASSGPGTGGYPYNSPLHF. CDR3 in DNA: TGTGCCAGCAGTGGACCTGGGACAGGGGGTTATCCCTATAATTCACCCCTCCACTTT.